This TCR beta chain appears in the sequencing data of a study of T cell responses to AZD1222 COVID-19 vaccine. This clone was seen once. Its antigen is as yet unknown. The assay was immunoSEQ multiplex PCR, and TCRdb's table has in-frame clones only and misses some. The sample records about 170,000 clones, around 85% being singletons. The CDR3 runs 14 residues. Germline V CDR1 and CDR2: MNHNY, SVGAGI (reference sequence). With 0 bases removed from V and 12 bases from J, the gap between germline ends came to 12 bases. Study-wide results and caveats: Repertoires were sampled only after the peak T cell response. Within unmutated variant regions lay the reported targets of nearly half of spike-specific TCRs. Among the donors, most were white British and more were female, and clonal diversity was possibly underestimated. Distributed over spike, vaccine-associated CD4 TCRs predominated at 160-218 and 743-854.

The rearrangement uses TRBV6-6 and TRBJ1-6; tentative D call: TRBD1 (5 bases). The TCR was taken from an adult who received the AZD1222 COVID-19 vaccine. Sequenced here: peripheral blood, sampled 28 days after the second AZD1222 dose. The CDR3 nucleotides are TGTGCCAGCAGTTACTCTGGCCAGGGCCGACCCCTCCACTTT. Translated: CASSYSGQGRPLHF.